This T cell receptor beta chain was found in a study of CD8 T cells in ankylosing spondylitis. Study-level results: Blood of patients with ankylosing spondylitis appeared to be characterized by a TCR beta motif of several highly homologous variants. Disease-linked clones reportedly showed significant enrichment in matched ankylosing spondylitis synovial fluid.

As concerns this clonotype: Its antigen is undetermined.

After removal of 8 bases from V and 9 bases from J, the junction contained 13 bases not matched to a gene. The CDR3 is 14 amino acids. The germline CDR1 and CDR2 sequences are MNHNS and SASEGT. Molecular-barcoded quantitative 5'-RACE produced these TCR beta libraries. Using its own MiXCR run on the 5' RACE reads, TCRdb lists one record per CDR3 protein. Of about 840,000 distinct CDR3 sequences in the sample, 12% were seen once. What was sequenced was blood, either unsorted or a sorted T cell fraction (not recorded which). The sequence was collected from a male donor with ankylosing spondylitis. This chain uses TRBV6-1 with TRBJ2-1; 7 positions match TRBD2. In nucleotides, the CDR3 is TGTGCCAGCCGTAGGACTAGTGCTAATAGTGAGCAGTTCTTC. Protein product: CASRRTSANSEQFF.